This T cell receptor (beta chain) was observed in a study of T cell changes during pregnancy in multiple sclerosis. Generated by immunoSEQ multiplex PCR, the TCRdb table keeps only in-frame clones and is missing some. The sample gives fewer than 55,000 clones, about 90% of which show up once; around 0.5% is in the top ten. Trimming cost V 5 bases and J 6 bases; bases outside gene matches: 20. Germline CDR1 is MNHEY and CDR2 is SMNVEV (reference sequence). CDR3 length equals 18 residues. The input for sequencing was CD4+ T cells from peripheral blood mononuclear cells, taken in the third trimester of pregnancy. V and J are TRBV27 and TRBJ1-2; 8 nucleotides align to TRBD1. The TCR originated in a female donor with multiple sclerosis, enrolled in a pregnancy study. The CDR3 loop reads CASSNHLKIDRGENGYTF. CDR3 bases: TGTGCCAGCAGTAACCATCTCAAAATAGACAGGGGTGAGAATGGCTACACCTTC.